These T cell receptor beta chains were read from a single sample in a study of T-cell reconstitution after alpha-beta-depleted transplantation in children. TCRdb ran MiXCR on the PCR reads and lists one entry per CDR3 protein. Among 500,000 to 750,000 distinct CDR3 sequences listed, 10% to 15% were seen once. Specimen: PBMCs, mostly from graft donor cells, collected 360 days after TCRalphabeta/CD19-depleted stem cell transplant. The source of these receptors is a male patient younger than 18 who had a stem cell transplant for acute myeloid leukemia, so the T cells may come from the graft donor. Both conserved end residues are part of each CDR3. A D gene is named only where the DNA matches it firmly. Clone sizes are given selectively: once, few, many, or a class where the clone is expanded.

TRBD2	TRBV7-2	TRBJ2-1	few	CASSSPGLAENEQFF
.	TRBV20-1	TRBJ2-7	few	CSARDRKRGTSYEQYF
TRBD2	TRBV4-2	TRBJ2-3	.	CASSQDQGLAGGLSSADTQYF
.	TRBV7-9	TRBJ2-7	few	CASQMQGRSYEQYF
TRBD2	TRBV20-1	TRBJ2-5	once	CSALTSGRSMRETQYF
.	TRBV25-1	TRBJ2-2	many	CATRTDSGGELFF
.	TRBV10-3	TRBJ2-5	many	CAISGTGEETQYF
TRBD1	TRBV6-1	TRBJ2-3	.	CASSEDRGPTDTQYF
.	TRBV15	TRBJ2-1	.	CATSRDPFDSYNEQFF
.	TRBV29-1	TRBJ2-3	many	CSVGVGSTDTQYF
.	TRBV5-1	TRBJ1-5	many	CASSLDPAANQPQHF
TRBD2	TRBV29-1	TRBJ2-1	many	CSALTSFTEDEQFF
TRBD2	TRBV6-5	TRBJ2-1	few	CASSIWGLAGDNEQFF
.	TRBV15	TRBJ1-4	.	CATSRNNEKLFF
.	TRBV12-3/TRBV12-4	TRBJ1-5	.	CASSLALGGLSYQPQHF
.	TRBV7-8	TRBJ2-2	many	CASSPPGTPPAGTGELFF